This passage covers 6 T cell receptor beta chains from one sample sequenced in a study of T cells in Graves' hyperthyroidism and ophthalmopathy (dated by TCRdb to the late 2010s). Libraries were made using multiplex PCR. Sequencing instrument: Illumina HiSeq 2000. The TCR beta CDR3 regions were amplified from RNA transcripts. A first-round RT-PCR of the TCR CDR3 used the HTBI primer set with the Qiagen OneStep RT-PCR kit. TCRdb trimmed the raw reads at Q25, called clones with MiXCR and kept productive beta chains. Every distinct CDR3 protein forms one entry, paired with its most common genes and DNA. The table for this sample lists more than 500,000 distinct CDR3 sequences; 15% to 20% of them were counted only once. The ten largest clones capture 3.8% of the sample. Sequencing was performed on blood. The source of these receptors is a young woman with Graves' hyperthyroidism.

The chain employs TRBV2 and TRBJ1-2, with 9 bases fitting TRBD1. J was trimmed by 5 bases and V by 6 bases; bases with no gene match: 7. The CDR3 is made up of 14 amino acids. The germline V gene has CDR1 SNHLY and CDR2 FYNNEI. CDR3 protein: CASSYGGQGYGYTF. Written as DNA, the CDR3 is TGTGCCAGCAGCTACGGGGGACAGGGATATGGCTACACCTTC. Supplemented by reference TRBV2 and TRBJ1-2, the full variable domain reads EPEVTQTPSHQVTQMGQEVILRCVPISNHLYFYWYRQILGQKVEFLVSFYNNEISEKSEIFDDQFSVERPDGSNFTLKIRSTKLEDSAMYFCASSYGGQGYGYTFGSGTRLTVV.

DNA of the CDR3: TGTGCCAGCAGCTTATCGAGCGACTGGAGCTCCTACGAGCAGTACTTC. Translation gives CASSLSSDWSSYEQYF. This chain links TRBV7-9 with TRBJ2-7; D call uncertain. The germline V gene has CDR1 SEHNR and CDR2 FQNEAQ (reference sequence). CDR3 size: 16 residues. Between the trimmed V and J ends, which lost 2 bases and 0 bases, there was a span of 14 bases.

V gene TRBV28 combines with J gene TRBJ2-7; TRBD1 agrees at 9 bases. The V segment lost 4 bases and the J segment 5 bases; nucleotides outside the gene matches: 6. CDR3 length equals 14 residues. The germline CDR1 and CDR2 sequences are MDHEN and SYDVKM. This CDR3 reads CASSYTGGGDEQYF. The CDR3 coding sequence is TGTGCCAGCAGTTATACAGGGGGCGGGGACGAGCAGTACTTC.

This clonotype was detected ten times or more. The rearrangement uses TRBV30 and TRBJ2-2; 8 bases are a match to TRBD2. The V gene end was trimmed by 7 bases and the J gene end by 5 bases; junction bases not matched to a gene: 9. Germline-derived CDR1 and CDR2 are GTSNPN and SVGIG (reference sequence). The CDR3 covers 14 residues. The CDR3 DNA follows: TGTGCCTCAGCGGGACTAGGCGGGACCGGGGAGCTGTTTTTT. It codes for CASAGLGGTGELFF.

CDR3 region: CASSEWGTSGTGELFF. For the CDR3, the DNA is TGTGCCAGCAGTGAATGGGGGACTAGCGGTACCGGGGAGCTGTTTTTT. V and J are TRBV25-1 and TRBJ2-2; 11 positions match TRBD2. Germline lookup yields CDR1 MGHDK and CDR2 SYGVNS. This CDR3 is built from 16 residues. Germline trimming cut 1 base from V and 5 bases from J; bases unmatched to any gene: 3.

This clonotype was recorded many times. The gene calls are TRBV2 and TRBJ2-3; weak D call: TRBD2 (5 bases). V was pared by 4 bases and J by 0 bases, with 8 bases between. The CDR3 totals 14 residues. Germline-derived CDR1 and CDR2 are SNHLY and FYNNEI. The CDR3 sequence: CASSGSGSTDTQYF. The DNA of the CDR3 is TGTGCCAGCAGTGGAAGCGGTAGCACAGATACGCAGTATTTT.